This is a list of T cell receptor beta chains from one sample in a study of T cell responses to AZD1222 COVID-19 vaccine. The assay was immunoSEQ multiplex PCR, and TCRdb's table has in-frame clones only and misses some. The sample shows 150,000 to 200,000 clones, approximately 95% of them seen only once. The input for sequencing was peripheral blood, taken on day 0 of AZD1222 vaccination. The receptors stem from an adult in good health. Both conserved end residues are part of each CDR3. The D gene is left open where the match is weak. The size field is filled for only some rows; it gives once, few, many or a size class.

>TRBJ2-3|TRBV6-5|-|-
CASSPQARTDTQYF
TGTGCCAGCAGTCCCCAGGCTCGCACAGATACGCAGTATTTT
>TRBJ1-1|TRBV7-6|-|-
CASSAGEGTEAFF
TGTGCCAGCAGTGCGGGGGAAGGCACTGAAGCTTTCTTT
>TRBJ1-6|TRBV2|-|-
CASARGSPLHF
TGTGCCAGCGCGAGGGGTTCACCCCTCCACTTT
>TRBJ1-2|TRBV19|-|-
CASSIPQVVYGYTF
TGTGCCAGTAGTATCCCTCAGGTTGTCTATGGCTACACCTTC
>TRBJ1-6|TRBV27|-|TRBD1
CASQRTGLNSPLHF
TGTGCCAGCCAGCGGACAGGGCTTAATTCACCCCTCCACTTT
>TRBJ1-1|TRBV1|-|-
CTSMTVNTEAFF
TGCACCAGCATGACGGTGAACACTGAAGCTTTCTTT
>TRBJ2-7|TRBV5-6|-|TRBD1
CASSRSRGRDSSTRYEQYF
TGTGCCAGCAGCCGCTCCCGGGGCCGGGACAGCAGTACTCGGTACGAGCAGTACTTC
>TRBJ2-5|TRBV7-2|few|TRBD2
CASSLAYGSGGTQYF
TGTGCCAGCAGCTTAGCGTACGGGAGCGGGGGGACCCAGTACTTC
>TRBJ1-1|TRBV5-1|-|-
CASSLGTEAFF
TGCGCCAGCAGCTTGGGTACTGAAGCTTTCTTT
>TRBJ1-5|TRBV29-1|-|TRBD1
CSVEGQERGQPQHF
TGCAGCGTTGAGGGACAGGAAAGAGGTCAGCCCCAGCATTTT
>TRBJ1-5|TRBV4-1|-|-
CASSQVNSKYSNQPQHF
TGCGCCAGCAGCCAAGTTAACAGCAAATATAGCAATCAGCCCCAGCATTTT
>TRBJ2-4|TRBV4-1|-|-
CASSQDPGTEIPNIQYF
TGCGCCAGCAGCCAAGATCCCGGGACTGAAATTCCAAACATTCAGTACTTC
>TRBJ1-1|TRBV7-8|-|-
CASSLAVLATEAFF
TGTGCCAGCAGCTTAGCGGTTTTGGCCACTGAAGCTTTCTTT
>TRBJ2-5|TRBV5-8|-|TRBD1
CASSDEQGAATETQYF
TGTGCCAGCAGCGACGAACAGGGGGCAGCCACGGAGACCCAGTACTTC
>TRBJ1-6|TRBV6-4|once|-
CASRETGTQNSPLHF
TGTGCCAGCAGGGAGACCGGGACCCAAAATTCACCCCTCCACTTT
>TRBJ1-2|TRBV4-1|-|TRBD1
CASSQIQGVNGYTF
TGCGCCAGCAGCCAAATACAGGGGGTAAATGGCTACACCTTC
>TRBJ2-2|TRBV7-9|-|-
CASSLPDYVGAGELFF
TGTGCCAGCAGCTTACCAGACTACGTGGGAGCCGGGGAGCTGTTTTTT
>TRBJ1-4|TRBV19|-|TRBD1
CASTGRDREKLFF
TGTGCCAGTACAGGCCGGGACAGAGAAAAACTGTTTTTT
>TRBJ1-2|TRBV5-8|-|-
CASSAYWSGYTF
TGTGCCAGCAGCGCCTATTGGAGCGGCTACACCTTC
>TRBJ1-1|TRBV12-3/TRBV12-4|-|TRBD1
CASSKTGGTEAFF
TGTGCCAGCAGCAAAACAGGGGGCACTGAAGCTTTCTTT
>TRBJ1-1|TRBV12-3/TRBV12-4|-|-
CASSRGAVAFF
TGTGCCAGCAGTCGAGGGGCTGTAGCTTTCTTT
>TRBJ1-5|TRBV5-1|-|-
CASSLTGDQPQHF
TGCGCCAGCAGCTTGACCGGGGACCAGCCCCAGCATTTT
>TRBJ2-1|TRBV6-5|-|-
CASSSVLNEQFF
TGTGCCAGCAGTTCCGTCCTCAATGAGCAGTTCTTC
>TRBJ2-7|TRBV2|once|-
CASRWVQNSYEQYF
TGTGCCAGCAGGTGGGTACAGAACTCCTACGAGCAGTACTTC
>TRBJ1-3|TRBV3-1/TRBV3-2|few|-
CASSQEGGNTIYF
TGTGCCAGCAGCCAAGAAGGGGGAAACACCATATATTTT
>TRBJ1-4|TRBV6-5|-|-
CASGAVEKLFF
TGTGCCAGCGGAGCAGTTGAAAAACTGTTTTTT
>TRBJ2-7|TRBV5-4|-|-
CASRPWGSGGASYEQYF
TGTGCCAGCAGACCCTGGGGGAGCGGAGGGGCCTCCTACGAGCAGTACTTC
>TRBJ2-1|TRBV3-1/TRBV3-2|-|TRBD1
CASSQPGQGHNEQFF
TGTGCCAGCAGCCAACCGGGACAGGGGCACAATGAGCAGTTCTTC
>TRBJ2-7|TRBV27|-|TRBD1
CASSFMGTGDGNEQYF
TGTGCCAGCAGTTTTATGGGGACAGGGGACGGTAACGAGCAGTACTTC
>TRBJ2-2|TRBV18|once|-
CASSPGRFGELFF
TGTGCCAGCTCACCAGGCCGTTTCGGGGAGCTGTTTTTT
>TRBJ2-5|TRBV19|once|-
CASSRRAGRGGETQYF
TGTGCCAGTAGCAGGCGGGCGGGGAGAGGCGGTGAGACCCAGTACTTC
>TRBJ2-7|TRBV11-2|-|-
CASSLSGDEQYF
TGTGCCAGCAGCTTATCTGGTGACGAGCAGTACTTC
>TRBJ1-5|TRBV16|once|-
CASMTEQPQHF
TGTGCCAGCATGACAGAGCAGCCCCAGCATTTT
>TRBJ1-5|TRBV19|-|-
CASSIPGAGSNQPQHF
TGTGCCAGTAGTATACCAGGGGCGGGTAGCAATCAGCCCCAGCATTTT
>TRBJ1-1|TRBV6-5|-|TRBD1
CASSITGATGTEAFF
TGTGCCAGCAGTATTACAGGGGCGACGGGCACTGAAGCTTTCTTT
>TRBJ1-6|TRBV18|-|-
CASSQNVQGYNSPLHF
TGTGCCAGCTCACAAAATGTCCAGGGCTATAATTCACCCCTCCACTTT
>TRBJ2-5|TRBV3-1/TRBV3-2|-|-
CASSHNTGSQETQYF
TGTGCCAGCAGCCATAACACAGGGTCCCAAGAGACCCAGTACTTC
>TRBJ1-2|TRBV5-1|-|-
CASSSTSDGNYGYTF
TGCGCCAGCAGCTCAACTAGCGACGGAAACTATGGCTACACCTTC
>TRBJ2-3|TRBV5-5|-|TRBD2
CASSPGTSGGSTDTQYF
TGTGCCAGCAGTCCCGGGACTAGCGGGGGAAGCACAGATACGCAGTATTTT
>TRBJ1-3|TRBV15|-|-
CATSSSTPSEISGNTIYF
TGTGCCACCAGCAGTTCTACCCCGTCGGAGATCTCTGGAAACACCATATATTTT
>TRBJ1-2|TRBV11-2|-|TRBD1
CASSLNRRLTGSDGYTF
TGTGCCAGCAGCTTAAATCGTCGGCTGACAGGGTCCGATGGCTACACCTTC
>TRBJ2-7|TRBV29-1|once|TRBD1
CSVERTGYEQYF
TGCAGCGTTGAACGGACAGGCTACGAGCAGTACTTC
>TRBJ2-2|TRBV6-4|-|-
CASRDSNTGELFF
TGTGCCAGCCGGGACTCGAACACCGGGGAGCTGTTTTTT
>TRBJ2-2|TRBV6-5|-|-
CASSYEEGQRAGELFF
TGTGCCAGCAGTTATGAGGAGGGTCAGAGGGCCGGGGAGCTGTTTTTT
>TRBJ1-4|TRBV4-1|-|TRBD1
CASSHATRTGLWQLFF
TGCGCCAGCAGCCACGCCACCCGGACAGGTTTGTGGCAACTGTTTTTT
>TRBJ2-5|TRBV27|-|-
CASSRRLQETQYF
TGTGCCAGCAGTCGACGGCTCCAAGAGACCCAGTACTTC
>TRBJ1-5|TRBV2|-|TRBD1
CASSKLGGQGLGNQPQHF
TGTGCCAGCAGCAAGTTGGGAGGACAGGGTTTGGGCAATCAGCCCCAGCATTTT
>TRBJ2-3|TRBV5-1|-|TRBD2
CASLAGSELIYTDTQYF
TGCGCCAGCCTAGCGGGGAGCGAACTCATCTACACAGATACGCAGTATTTT
>TRBJ2-5|TRBV6-2/TRBV6-3|once|-
CASSPRRETQYF
TGTGCCAGCAGTCCACGACGTGAGACCCAGTACTTC
>TRBJ2-2|TRBV5-1|-|-
CASSLKGRITGELFF
TGCGCCAGCAGCTTGAAGGGACGGATCACCGGGGAGCTGTTTTTT
>TRBJ1-2|TRBV5-5|-|-
CASSLSQPNYGYTF
TGTGCCAGCAGCTTGAGCCAGCCCAACTATGGCTACACCTTC
>TRBJ2-7|TRBV7-6|-|-
CASSLNAGTQLEQYF
TGTGCCAGCAGCTTGAATGCCGGGACTCAACTCGAGCAGTACTTC
>TRBJ1-6|TRBV30|-|-
CAWSQTGFYNSPLHF
TGTGCCTGGAGCCAGACGGGATTTTATAATTCACCCCTCCACTTT
>TRBJ2-3|TRBV29-1|-|TRBD1
CSVATGATDTQYF
TGCAGCGTTGCGACAGGGGCAACAGATACGCAGTATTTT
>TRBJ2-3|TRBV27|medium-sized|-
CASSRTPPSTDTQYF
TGTGCCAGCAGTCGAACCCCGCCTAGCACAGATACGCAGTATTTT
>TRBJ1-2|TRBV7-9|-|TRBD1
CASSDQGQPINYGYTF
TGTGCCAGCAGCGACCAGGGACAGCCTATTAACTATGGCTACACCTTC
>TRBJ1-4|TRBV18|-|-
CASSQKGQRNEKLFF
TGTGCCAGCTCACAGAAGGGACAACGGAATGAAAAACTGTTTTTT
>TRBJ2-7|TRBV19|-|TRBD1
CASARDRGSHEQYF
TGTGCCAGCGCCCGGGACAGGGGATCCCACGAGCAGTACTTC